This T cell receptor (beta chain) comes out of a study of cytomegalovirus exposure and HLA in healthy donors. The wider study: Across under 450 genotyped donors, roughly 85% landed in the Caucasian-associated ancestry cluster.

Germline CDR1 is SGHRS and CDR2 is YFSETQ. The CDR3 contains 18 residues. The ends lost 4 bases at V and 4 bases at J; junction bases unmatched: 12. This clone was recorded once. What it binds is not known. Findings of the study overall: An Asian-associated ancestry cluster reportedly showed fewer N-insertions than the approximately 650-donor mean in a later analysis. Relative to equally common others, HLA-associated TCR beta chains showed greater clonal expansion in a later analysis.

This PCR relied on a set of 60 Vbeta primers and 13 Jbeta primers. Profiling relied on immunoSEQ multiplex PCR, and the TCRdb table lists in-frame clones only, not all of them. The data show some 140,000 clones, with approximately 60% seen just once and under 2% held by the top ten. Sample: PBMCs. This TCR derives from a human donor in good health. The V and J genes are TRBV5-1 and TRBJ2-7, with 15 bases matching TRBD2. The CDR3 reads CASSNHGTSGRSGYEQYF. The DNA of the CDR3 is TGCGCCAGCAGCAACCACGGGACTAGCGGGAGGTCTGGATACGAGCAGTACTTC.